What follows are 27 T cell receptor beta chains derived from one specimen sequenced in a study of shared clonotypes between healthy human individuals. Profiled with immunoSEQ multiplex PCR; TCRdb holds only in-frame clones, not every one. The profile shows fewer than 1 million clones, around 96% of them singletons. The naive CD8 fraction comprised CD45RO-negative cells positively selected for CCR7 and excluded terminally differentiated effector memory CD45RA+ cells. Sequencing was done on a sample of naive CD8+ T cells sorted from blood. These receptors were obtained from a man aged 25-40 years in good health.

The chain uses TRBV7-6 and TRBJ2-2; 7 bases line up with TRBD2. J gave up 0 bases and V 1 base, and 5 bases lay outside the gene matches. The length of the CDR3 is 17 residues. The germline CDR1 and CDR2 sequences are SGHVS and FNYEAQ. CDR3 loop: CASSLESSGANTGELFF. The CDR3, as DNA: TGTGCCAGCAGCTTAGAGTCTAGCGGAGCGAACACCGGGGAGCTGTTTTTT.

The genes are TRBV6-1 and TRBJ1-3; no clear D gene. The CDR3 totals 12 residues. Trimming left V 8 bases short and J 2 bases short, with 7 bases between. The germline gives CDR1 MNHNS, CDR2 SASEGT. Here the CDR3 DNA reads TGTGCCAGCCTCGGTACTGGAAACACCATATATTTT. Translation gives CASLGTGNTIYF.

The chain couples TRBV9 to TRBJ1-4; no clear D. CDR3 length: 14 amino acids. Germline-derived CDR1 and CDR2 are SGDLS and YYNGEE. Trimming cost V 0 bases and J 8 bases, with 11 bases left between them. The CDR3 DNA is TGTGCCAGCAGCGTAGGATCCTATGGAGAAAAACTGTTTTTT. Translated: CASSVGSYGEKLFF.

The chain uses TRBV9 and TRBJ2-1; 12 bases line up with TRBD2. The CDR3 consists of 17 residues. With 4 bases clipped from V and 7 bases from J, the junction kept 12 bases outside the gene matches. Germline V gene data show CDR1 as SGDLS and CDR2 as YYNGEE. CDR3 amino acids: CASSSRRLAGGYNEQFF. In DNA form, the CDR3 reads TGTGCCAGCAGCTCGAGAAGGCTAGCGGGAGGGTATAATGAGCAGTTCTTC.

V and J are TRBV11-2 and TRBJ1-2; D gene ambiguous. Trimming pared 6 bases from V and 1 base from J, leaving 24 bases between. The germline V gene encodes CDR1 SGHAT and CDR2 FQNNGV. This CDR3 has 18 residues. CDR3 sequence: CASRQFGRDPGNNYGYTF. CDR3 DNA: TGTGCCAGCAGGCAATTCGGGAGGGATCCTGGGAATAACTATGGCTACACCTTC.

The genes are TRBV9 and TRBJ2-7; D assignment may be TRBD1 or TRBD2 (5 bases each). V was cut by 3 bases and J by 5 bases, with 12 bases left in between. This CDR3 is built from 13 residues. From germline, CDR1 is SGDLS and CDR2 YYNGEE. The CDR3 sequence is CASSAPGTDEQYF. The CDR3 DNA reads as TGTGCCAGCAGCGCACCTGGGACGGACGAGCAGTACTTC.

V usage is TRBV5-1 and J usage is TRBJ2-5; TRBD2 matches 16 bases. The germline gives CDR1 SGHRS, CDR2 YFSETQ. J gave up 5 bases and V 2 bases, and 9 bases lay outside the gene matches. The CDR3 has 18 residues. DNA for the CDR3: TGCGCCAGCAGCTTATCCGGGACTAGCGGGAGGGCCAGCGAGACCCAGTACTTC. Encoded protein: CASSLSGTSGRASETQYF. Variable domain in full (rest from reference TRBV5-1 and TRBJ2-5): KAGVTQTPRYLIKTRGQQVTLSCSPISGHRSVSWYQQTPGQGLQFLFEYFSETQRNKGNFPGRFSGRQFSNSRSEMNVSTLELGDSALYLCASSLSGTSGRASETQYFGPGTRLLVL.

The chain links TRBV29-1 to TRBJ1-3; TRBD1 is a possible D gene (5 bases). Germline CDR1 and CDR2: SQVTM and ANQGSEA. Trimming cost V 4 bases and J 1 base, with 11 bases left between them. The CDR3 is 14 amino acids. The CDR3: CSVAARGSGNTIYF. The CDR3 DNA reads as TGCAGCGTTGCCGCCCGGGGGTCTGGAAACACCATATATTTT.

The genes are TRBV2 and TRBJ2-5; 16 positions agree with TRBD2. With V trimmed by 8 bases and J by 9 bases, 6 bases remained unmatched. This CDR3 spans 14 amino acids. CDR1 SNHLY and CDR2 FYNNEI come from the germline V gene. CDR3 nucleotide sequence: TGTGCCAGCCTCACGGGACTAGCGGGAGGGGCCCAGTACTTC. Its protein is CASLTGLAGGAQYF.

The gene calls are TRBV29-1 and TRBJ2-3, with 9 bases lining up with TRBD2. The germline V gene encodes CDR1 SQVTM and CDR2 ANQGSEA. The CDR3 runs to 17 residues. The CDR3 sequence: CILKTRLAESCADTQYF. The CDR3 DNA is TGCATACTCAAAACCCGACTAGCGGAGAGCTGTGCAGATACGCAGTATTTT.

This clone occurred once. The chain is built from TRBV28 and TRBJ2-1; TRBD2 matches at 7 bases. J lost 8 bases, V lost 8 bases, and 21 bases had no gene match. This CDR3 comprises 17 residues. Per germline, CDR1 MDHEN and CDR2 SYDVKM. This CDR3 is CASVGSAGLAVMHEQFF. CDR3 in DNA: TGTGCCAGCGTAGGTTCGGCCGGGCTAGCGGTAATGCATGAGCAGTTCTTC.

The chain is built from TRBV9 and TRBJ2-5; 11 nucleotides match TRBD2. Germline values: CDR1 SGDLS, CDR2 YYNGEE. The CDR3 extends over 16 amino acids. V lost 4 bases to trimming and J lost 4 bases; unmatched junction nucleotides: 9. Written as DNA, the CDR3 is TGTGCCAGCAGCCCAGACGGTGGACTAGCGGGAGAGACCCAGTACTTC. Translated: CASSPDGGLAGETQYF.

This sequence joins TRBV13 and TRBJ1-1; D unclear. V was pared by 2 bases and J by 6 bases, with 10 bases between. The CDR3 sequence is 13 residues long. The germline CDR1 and CDR2 sequences are PRHDT and FYEKMQ (reference sequence). CDR3 DNA sequence: TGTGCCAGCAGCTTACGATTGCAGGCTGAAGCTTTCTTT. This translates into CASSLRLQAEAFF.

This chain uses TRBV29-1 with TRBJ2-3; D is uncertain. Germline values: CDR1 SQVTM, CDR2 ANQGSEA. The V end was cut by 6 bases, the J end by 2 bases, with 9 bases between. This CDR3 is built from 12 residues. CDR3 coding DNA: TGCAGCGTGTGGGCGCTCACAGATACGCAGTATTTT. This sequence encodes CSVWALTDTQYF.

The gene calls are TRBV25-1 and TRBJ2-7; 14 positions match TRBD2. V was clipped by 4 bases and J by 4 bases; unmatched bases: 0. The CDR3 runs to 14 residues. Germline V gives CDR1 MGHDK, CDR2 SYGVNS. The CDR3 DNA reads as TGTGCCAGCAGTGGACTAGCGGGAGGGTACGAGCAGTACTTC. This codes for CASSGLAGGYEQYF.

The gene calls are TRBV25-1 and TRBJ1-2; the D is unclear. The ends were cut back, 4 bases at V and 4 bases at J, with 16 bases in the middle. The V gene's germline CDR1 is MGHDK and CDR2 SYGVNS. There are 15 residues in the CDR3. CDR3 nucleotide sequence: TGTGCCAGCAGTGGAACCTCCCAAAGTCTCTATGGCTACACCTTC. The encoded protein is CASSGTSQSLYGYTF.

The V and J genes are TRBV5-1 and TRBJ1-1; no definite D call. This CDR3 contains 18 residues. Germline-derived CDR1 and CDR2 are SGHRS and YFSETQ. V lost 6 bases, J lost 2 bases, and 26 bases lay in between. The CDR3 loop is CASNGQEGGLRTNTEAFF. The DNA for the CDR3 is TGCGCCAGCAACGGTCAGGAGGGCGGGTTGAGGACTAACACTGAAGCTTTCTTT.

The V call is TRBV7-3, the J call TRBJ1-1; D gene uncertain. Germline values: CDR1 SGHTA, CDR2 FQGTGA. The CDR3 extends over 14 amino acids. Trimming pared 6 bases from V and 4 bases from J, leaving 15 bases between. CDR3 protein: CASRSNTGSTEAFF. The CDR3 DNA reads as TGTGCCAGCAGATCTAACACGGGGAGCACTGAAGCTTTCTTT.

This chain uses TRBV11-2 with TRBJ2-5; TRBD1 aligns across 8 bases. CDR3 size: 15 residues. V gave up 5 bases and J gave up 2 bases; unmatched junction bases: 7. CDR1 is SGHAT and CDR2 is FQNNGV in the germline V gene. This CDR3 reads CASSIGDRTQETQYF. As DNA, the CDR3 is TGTGCCAGCAGCATAGGGGACAGGACTCAAGAGACCCAGTACTTC.

V usage is TRBV29-1 and J usage is TRBJ2-1, with 10 bases matching TRBD2. The V gene end was trimmed by 1 base and the J gene end by 0 bases; junction bases not matched to a gene: 18. In germline, CDR1 is SQVTM, CDR2 ANQGSEA. The CDR3 has 21 amino acids. The CDR3 DNA reads TGCAGCGTTGAAGGGGTTGTGGGGCTAGCGGGAGTGATTCCCTCCTACAATGAGCAGTTCTTC. It yields the protein CSVEGVVGLAGVIPSYNEQFF.

The V and J genes are TRBV11-2 and TRBJ2-1; unclear D gene. The ends were cut back, 4 bases at V and 9 bases at J, with 22 bases in the middle. The CDR3 spans 16 residues. The V gene's germline CDR1 is SGHAT and CDR2 FQNNGV. Written as DNA, the CDR3 is TGTGCCAGCAGCTCTGTAACGGGCCCCCCTCTTGGTGAGCAGTTCTTC. This gives the protein CASSSVTGPPLGEQFF.

This clone was observed a single time. The V and J genes are TRBV6-5 and TRBJ2-2; D possibly uses TRBD1 or TRBD2 (5 bases each). Germline values: CDR1 MNHEY, CDR2 SVGAGI. The V end was cut by 5 bases, the J end by 0 bases, with 10 bases between. The CDR3 extends over 15 amino acids. For the CDR3, the DNA is TGTGCCAGCAGTCGGGACGGACCGAACACCGGGGAGCTGTTTTTT. Translation gives CASSRDGPNTGELFF.

The V call is TRBV2, the J call TRBJ2-7; 10 positions match TRBD1. Germline V lookup: CDR1 SNHLY, CDR2 FYNNEI. CDR3 length: 14 amino acids. V dropped 7 bases and J dropped 2; count of bases not matched to a gene: 5. The CDR3 loop is CASIYGTGAYEQYF. The CDR3 bases are TGTGCCAGCATTTACGGGACAGGGGCCTACGAGCAGTACTTC.

The genes are TRBV7-9 and TRBJ1-2; TRBD1 might be the D (5 bases). Germline assignment: CDR1 SEHNR and CDR2 FQNEAQ (reference sequence). CDR3 length: 16 amino acids. V lost 2 bases to trimming and J lost 0 bases, with 13 bases between them. The CDR3 sequence: CASSLRGMEANYGYTF. CDR3 coding DNA: TGTGCCAGCAGCTTAAGGGGTATGGAGGCTAACTATGGCTACACCTTC.

The chain couples TRBV5-6 to TRBJ2-7; D gene unclear. Germline values: CDR1 SGHDT, CDR2 YYEEEE. V dropped 0 bases and J dropped 0 bases, with 7 bases sitting between them. The CDR3 spans 14 residues. CDR3 sequence: CASSLGDGSYEQYF. The CDR3 nucleotides are TGTGCCAGCAGCTTGGGAGACGGCTCCTACGAGCAGTACTTC.

The CDR3 nucleotides read TGTGCCAGTCGGGGGCTTCGGAATCAGCCCCAGCATTTT. Its translation is CASRGLRNQPQHF. The chain links TRBV27 to TRBJ1-5, with D perhaps TRBD1 (6 bases). The CDR3 has 13 residues. V lost 9 bases and J 4 bases, leaving 13 bases between the germline ends. Germline V gene sequence: CDR1 MNHEY, CDR2 SMNVEV (reference sequence).

CDR3 residues: CASSSGHRGETEAFF. The CDR3 nucleotides are TGTGCCAGCAGTTCAGGGCACAGGGGGGAAACTGAAGCTTTCTTT. The V call is TRBV27, the J call TRBJ1-1; TRBD1 aligns across 8 bases. Losses at the gene ends were 4 bases for V and 5 bases for J; bases not matched to a gene: 9. Germline-derived CDR1 and CDR2 are MNHEY and SMNVEV (reference sequence). The CDR3 has 15 amino acids.